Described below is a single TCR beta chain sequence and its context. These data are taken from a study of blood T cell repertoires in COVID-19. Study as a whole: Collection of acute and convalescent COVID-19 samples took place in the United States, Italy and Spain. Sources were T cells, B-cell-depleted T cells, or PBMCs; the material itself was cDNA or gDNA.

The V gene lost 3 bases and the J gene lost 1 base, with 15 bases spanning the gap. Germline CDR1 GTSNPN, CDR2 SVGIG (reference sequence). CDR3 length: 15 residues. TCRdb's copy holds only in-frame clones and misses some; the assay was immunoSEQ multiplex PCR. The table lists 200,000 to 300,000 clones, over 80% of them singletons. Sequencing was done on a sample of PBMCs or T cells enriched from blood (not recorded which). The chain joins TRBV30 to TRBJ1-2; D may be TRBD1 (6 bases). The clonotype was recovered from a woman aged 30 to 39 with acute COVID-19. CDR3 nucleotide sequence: TGTGCCTGGAGCCCGACAGGAGTCCTTAACTATGGCTACACCTTC. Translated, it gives CAWSPTGVLNYGYTF.